Listed below are T cell receptor beta chains from one sample, sequenced in a study of blood T cell repertoires in COVID-19. Assay: immunoSEQ multiplex PCR; the TCRdb copy retains only in-frame clones and omits some. This sample has roughly 500,000 clones; 88% occur once, and the top ten carry less than 2%. The source material was PBMCs or T cells enriched from blood (not recorded which). The receptor set was obtained from a woman aged 40-49 years who had recovered from COVID-19. The CDR3 runs from the conserved cysteine through the conserved F or W. The order of the fields is D gene, clone size, J gene, V gene, CDR3 DNA, CDR3 protein. The D gene is left open where the match is weak. The size entry is marked missing in some rows and otherwise reads once, few, many or a size class.

D gene: .; clone size: .; J gene: TRBJ1-5; V gene: TRBV19; CDR3 DNA: TGTGCCAGTACCGGGTCGGGAATCTTATATAGCAATCAGCCCCAGCATTTT; CDR3 protein: CASTGSGILYSNQPQHF
D gene: .; clone size: .; J gene: TRBJ2-7; V gene: TRBV3-1/TRBV3-2; CDR3 DNA: TGTGCCAGCAGCCAAGATCCGGGTTTCGGCCAGTACTTC; CDR3 protein: CASSQDPGFGQYF
D gene: TRBD2; clone size: .; J gene: TRBJ2-7; V gene: TRBV4-3; CDR3 DNA: TGCGCCAGCAGCCAAGAAAGGACTAGCGGGAGCTACGAGCAGTACTTC; CDR3 protein: CASSQERTSGSYEQYF
D gene: .; clone size: once; J gene: TRBJ2-5; V gene: TRBV2; CDR3 DNA: TGTGCCAGCAGTATAGACAGGTACCAAGAGACCCAGTACTTC; CDR3 protein: CASSIDRYQETQYF
D gene: .; clone size: once; J gene: TRBJ1-1; V gene: TRBV18; CDR3 DNA: TGTGCCAGCTCACCAGGGCAGGACGGGAGGGAAGCTTTCTTT; CDR3 protein: CASSPGQDGREAFF
D gene: .; clone size: .; J gene: TRBJ2-7; V gene: TRBV3-1/TRBV3-2; CDR3 DNA: TGTGCCAGCAGGCTTAATGGGTTGTCGGGTAACGAGCAGTACTTC; CDR3 protein: CASRLNGLSGNEQYF
D gene: .; clone size: .; J gene: TRBJ2-1; V gene: TRBV4-3; CDR3 DNA: TGCGCCAGCAGCCAAGGGGTAGCGACTGGTGAGCAGTTCTTC; CDR3 protein: CASSQGVATGEQFF
D gene: .; clone size: .; J gene: TRBJ1-1; V gene: TRBV21-1; CDR3 DNA: TGTGCCAGCAGCAAAGGCCCGACAGGGGGCGCCGGGAACACTGAAGCTTTCTTT; CDR3 protein: CASSKGPTGGAGNTEAFF
D gene: TRBD1; clone size: .; J gene: TRBJ1-2; V gene: TRBV9; CDR3 DNA: TGTGCCAGCAGCGCCCGGGCAGGGGGCGGACAAGGCGGTAACTATGGCTACACCTTC; CDR3 protein: CASSARAGGGQGGNYGYTF
D gene: .; clone size: .; J gene: TRBJ1-1; V gene: TRBV2; CDR3 DNA: TGTGCCAGCAGAGCCAACGGGGAAGCTTTCTTT; CDR3 protein: CASRANGEAFF
D gene: TRBD1; clone size: once; J gene: TRBJ2-3; V gene: TRBV27; CDR3 DNA: TGTGCCAGCAGTTTATCAGGACAGGTTCATACAGATACGCAGTATTTT; CDR3 protein: CASSLSGQVHTDTQYF
D gene: TRBD1; clone size: .; J gene: TRBJ1-3; V gene: TRBV9; CDR3 DNA: TGTGCCAGCAGCGTGGCGGGACAGGGGGAAAACACCATATATTTT; CDR3 protein: CASSVAGQGENTIYF
D gene: TRBD1; clone size: once; J gene: TRBJ2-7; V gene: TRBV11-3; CDR3 DNA: TGTGCCAGCAGCTTCGGGTCCAGGGGGATTAACGAGCAGTACTTC; CDR3 protein: CASSFGSRGINEQYF
D gene: .; clone size: once; J gene: TRBJ2-1; V gene: TRBV6-6; CDR3 DNA: TGTGCCAGCAGTTTCGAAACAGCTATAGCCTACAATGAGCAGTTCTTC; CDR3 protein: CASSFETAIAYNEQFF
D gene: .; clone size: .; J gene: TRBJ1-1; V gene: TRBV4-3; CDR3 DNA: TGCGCCAGCAGCCGGATAACAGGAGCCACTGAAGCTTTCTTT; CDR3 protein: CASSRITGATEAFF
D gene: .; clone size: .; J gene: TRBJ1-1; V gene: TRBV14; CDR3 DNA: TGTGCCAGCAGTCCCGACTTGAACACTGAAGCTTTCTTT; CDR3 protein: CASSPDLNTEAFF
D gene: TRBD2; clone size: .; J gene: TRBJ2-1; V gene: TRBV18; CDR3 DNA: TGTGCCAGCTCCCTCCCTAGCGGGAGGGCCAATGGTGAGCAGTTCTTC; CDR3 protein: CASSLPSGRANGEQFF
D gene: .; clone size: .; J gene: TRBJ2-6; V gene: TRBV29-1; CDR3 DNA: TGCAGCGCACTGATACAGAGCTCTGGGGCCAACGTCCTGACTTTC; CDR3 protein: CSALIQSSGANVLTF
D gene: .; clone size: .; J gene: TRBJ2-1; V gene: TRBV2; CDR3 DNA: TGTGCCAGCAGGGCCCTGATAGAGCAGTTCTTC; CDR3 protein: CASRALIEQFF
D gene: TRBD2; clone size: few; J gene: TRBJ2-1; V gene: TRBV7-9; CDR3 DNA: TGTGCCAGCAGCACCTATAGCGGGAGCTCCTACAATGAGCAGTTCTTC; CDR3 protein: CASSTYSGSSYNEQFF
D gene: .; clone size: .; J gene: TRBJ1-6; V gene: TRBV27; CDR3 DNA: TGTGCCAGCAGTTTAGAGGGATTGGCGGGCTCCTGGAATTCACCCCTCCACTTT; CDR3 protein: CASSLEGLAGSWNSPLHF
D gene: TRBD1; clone size: .; J gene: TRBJ2-4; V gene: TRBV2; CDR3 DNA: TGTGCCAGCAGGCAGGGGGCTGAGGCCAAAAACATTCAGTACTTC; CDR3 protein: CASRQGAEAKNIQYF
D gene: .; clone size: .; J gene: TRBJ2-7; V gene: TRBV6-6; CDR3 DNA: TGTGCCAGCAGTTACTCGCCTAGCATCTCCTACGAGCAGTACTTC; CDR3 protein: CASSYSPSISYEQYF
D gene: TRBD1; clone size: .; J gene: TRBJ2-7; V gene: TRBV11-3; CDR3 DNA: TGTGCCAGCAGCTTAAGGGACAGAGCCTACGAGCAGTACTTC; CDR3 protein: CASSLRDRAYEQYF
D gene: TRBD1; clone size: once; J gene: TRBJ2-2; V gene: TRBV11-2; CDR3 DNA: TGTGCCAGCAGCCGCCAACAGGGGACCGGGGAGCTGTTTTTT; CDR3 protein: CASSRQQGTGELFF
D gene: .; clone size: .; J gene: TRBJ1-5; V gene: TRBV7-2; CDR3 DNA: TGTGCCAGTGGCAGCAATCAGCCCCAGCATTTT; CDR3 protein: CASGSNQPQHF
D gene: TRBD1; clone size: .; J gene: TRBJ1-2; V gene: TRBV11-2; CDR3 DNA: TGTGCCAGCAGCTTGGAGGGCTCGGGACAGGGTTTTTTAGGCTACACCTTC; CDR3 protein: CASSLEGSGQGFLGYTF
D gene: .; clone size: .; J gene: TRBJ2-7; V gene: TRBV4-3; CDR3 DNA: TGCGCCAGCAGCCATGCCGGGACACGTGGCGAGCAGTACTTC; CDR3 protein: CASSHAGTRGEQYF
D gene: .; clone size: .; J gene: TRBJ2-7; V gene: TRBV6-5; CDR3 DNA: TGTGCCAGCAGTTATGGGGCTAGAAACGAGCAGTACTTC; CDR3 protein: CASSYGARNEQYF
D gene: TRBD1; clone size: .; J gene: TRBJ2-7; V gene: TRBV5-1; CDR3 DNA: TGCGCCAGCAGCCTACCGGGACAGGGACACGAGCAGTACTTC; CDR3 protein: CASSLPGQGHEQYF
D gene: TRBD1; clone size: .; J gene: TRBJ2-5; V gene: TRBV27; CDR3 DNA: TGTGCCAGCAGCAGACCGGGACAGGGGAAAGAGACCCAGTACTTC; CDR3 protein: CASSRPGQGKETQYF
D gene: .; clone size: .; J gene: TRBJ2-2; V gene: TRBV6-5; CDR3 DNA: TGTGCCAGCAGTTACTCCCGCGGGACCGACACCGGGGAGCTGTTTTTT; CDR3 protein: CASSYSRGTDTGELFF
D gene: .; clone size: .; J gene: TRBJ1-4; V gene: TRBV28; CDR3 DNA: TGTGCCAGCAGTTTAGGGGGGAGTGGGGATGAAAAACTGTTTTTT; CDR3 protein: CASSLGGSGDEKLFF
D gene: .; clone size: .; J gene: TRBJ1-5; V gene: TRBV5-1; CDR3 DNA: TGCGCCAGCAGCTTGGCTGGGGGCCAGCCCCAGCATTTT; CDR3 protein: CASSLAGGQPQHF
D gene: TRBD1; clone size: .; J gene: TRBJ1-1; V gene: TRBV7-9; CDR3 DNA: TGTGCCAGCAGCTTCCGGACAGGGGGACAGAACACTGAAGCTTTCTTT; CDR3 protein: CASSFRTGGQNTEAFF